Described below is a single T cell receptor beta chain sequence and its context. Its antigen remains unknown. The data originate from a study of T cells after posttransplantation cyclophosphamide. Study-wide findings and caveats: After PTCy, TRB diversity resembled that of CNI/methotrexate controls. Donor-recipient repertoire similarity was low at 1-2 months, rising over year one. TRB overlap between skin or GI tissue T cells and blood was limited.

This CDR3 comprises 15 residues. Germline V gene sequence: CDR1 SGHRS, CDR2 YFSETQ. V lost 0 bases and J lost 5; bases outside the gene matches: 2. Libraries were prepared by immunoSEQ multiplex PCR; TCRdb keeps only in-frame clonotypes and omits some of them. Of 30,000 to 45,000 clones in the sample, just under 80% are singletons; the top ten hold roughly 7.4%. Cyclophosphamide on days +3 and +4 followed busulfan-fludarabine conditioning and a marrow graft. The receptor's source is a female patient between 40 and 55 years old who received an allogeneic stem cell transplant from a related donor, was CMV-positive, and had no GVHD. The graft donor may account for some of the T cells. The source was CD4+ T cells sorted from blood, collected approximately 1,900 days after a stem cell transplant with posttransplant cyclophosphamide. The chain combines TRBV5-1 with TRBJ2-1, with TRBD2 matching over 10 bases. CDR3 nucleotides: TGCGCCAGCAGCTTGGAAGCGGGGGGGCACAATGAGCAGTTCTTC. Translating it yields CASSLEAGGHNEQFF.